Below, one T cell receptor (beta chain) is given with its context. Its antigen is unknown. One base away there is no much larger clone; base qualities are not given. The data derive from a study (dated by TCRdb to between 2022 and 2023). CDR1 and CDR2 were assigned from the germline V gene as MNHEY and SVGAGI. Including cysteine and phenylalanine, the CDR3 has 14 amino acids. The read is trimmed to its CDR3 DNA, 42 bases read in frame from base 1. The junction shows trimming of 6 bases on V and 7 bases on J, plus 16 bases between the germline ends. TCR beta chain repertoires were profiled by survey-level sequencing on the immunoSEQ platform. Per the original workflow: Repertoire diversity was quantified by the inverse Simpson index, and CDR3 amino acid length spectratypes and V-J pairing frequencies were compared. TCR beta CDR3 sequences were matched against VDJdb to annotate clonotypes specific to SARS-CoV-2, CMV, influenza A and EBV. TCRdb holds this immuneACCESS table with in-frame rearrangements only. Some clones are missing; in checked studies, unresolved V genes explain under half, and the rest has no known cause. That table gives V, J and clone size, and the DNA gave D and trimming. This sample has tens of thousands of clones in its table, and about 92% of those were observed once. Over 8.5% of the sample lies in the top ten.

What the work shows at the level of the full study, not this receptor alone: Further investigation, including longitudinal sampling and assessment of a control group, is stated by the authors to be required.

PBMCs were isolated from peripheral blood, and genomic DNA from unsorted PBMCs was used for TCR beta sequencing. The V gene is TRBV6-5 and the J gene is TRBJ1-5; possibly the D gene is TRBD1, per 5 matching bases. The clonotype originates from a man between 40 and 49 years old with rheumatoid arthritis. The specimen was PBMCs. The DNA reads as follows: TGTGCCAGCAGCGCCCAAGGGGCCGGCCAGCCCCAGCATTTT. Its translation is CASSAQGAGQPQHF.